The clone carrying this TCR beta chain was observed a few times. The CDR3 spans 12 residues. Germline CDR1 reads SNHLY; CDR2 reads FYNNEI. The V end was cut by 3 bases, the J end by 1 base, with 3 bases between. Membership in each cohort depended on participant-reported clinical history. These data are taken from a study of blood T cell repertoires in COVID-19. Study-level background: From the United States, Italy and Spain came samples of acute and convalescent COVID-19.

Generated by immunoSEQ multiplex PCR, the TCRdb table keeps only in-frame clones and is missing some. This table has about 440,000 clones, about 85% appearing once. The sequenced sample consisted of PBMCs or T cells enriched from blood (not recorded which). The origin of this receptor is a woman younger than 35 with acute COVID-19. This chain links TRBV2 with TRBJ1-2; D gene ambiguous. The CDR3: CASSDNNYGYTF. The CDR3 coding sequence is TGTGCCAGCAGTGACAATAACTATGGCTACACCTTC.